This T cell receptor beta chain was observed in a study of blood T cell repertoires in COVID-19. As for the study in general: In each case, the material was cDNA or gDNA derived from T cells, B-cell-depleted T cells, or PBMCs.

The germline V gene has CDR1 MNHEY and CDR2 SVGAGI. The CDR3 is 15 amino acids. V lost 9 bases and J lost 3; bases outside the gene matches: 10. Method: immunoSEQ multiplex PCR; TCRdb's copy keeps in-frame clones and lacks some. The table has tens of thousands of clones, 65% to 90% seen once. The clonotype originates from a woman in her sixties with acute or convalescent COVID-19. Sample: peripheral blood. V usage is TRBV6-5 and J usage is TRBJ2-7, with TRBD1 identical over 11 bases. The DNA of the CDR3 is TGTGCCAGTAGAGAGTCGGGACAGGGGGGCTACGAGCAGTACTTC. Translation gives CASRESGQGGYEQYF.